This T cell receptor (beta chain) was identified in a study of CD8+ T cells in alopecia areata. The germline V gene has CDR1 ENHRY and CDR2 SYGVKD. Germline trimming cut 8 bases from V and 5 bases from J; bases unmatched to any gene: 3. CDR3 length: 13 residues. Treatment: oral pan-JAK inhibitor, 5-10 mg twice daily. Researchers gathered lesional scalp punch biopsies and peripheral blood from patients with alopecia areata. Extraction and reverse transcription of RNA yielded cDNA as the sequencing template. The protocol was immunoSEQ multiplex PCR, while the TCRdb copy is restricted to in-frame clones and leaves out a portion. The data hold 75,000 to 100,000 clones, with about 71% observed a single time.

The rearrangement joins TRBV10-3 to TRBJ2-2, with 9 nucleotides matching TRBD1. Sequences were derived from CD8+ T cells sorted from blood, sampled around week 44, from a patient treated with tofacitinib. The TCR sequence derives from a human donor with alopecia areata. CDR3 bases: TGTGCCATCGGACAGGGGTGGACCGGGGAGCTGTTTTTT. It encodes CAIGQGWTGELFF.